This is a list of T cell receptor beta chains from one sample in a study of T cells in Graves' hyperthyroidism and ophthalmopathy. Each CDR3 protein is one row after TCRdb ran MiXCR on the multiplex PCR reads. The table includes some 600,000 distinct CDR3 sequences, about 15% detected once. Sequencing was performed on blood. The receptors originated from a woman under 40 with Graves' hyperthyroidism that later progressed to Graves' ophthalmopathy. CDR3s include the opening cysteine and the closing phenylalanine or tryptophan. D genes are given only for firm matches. Part of the rows lack a size; the others show once, few, many or a class for expanded clones.

length: 15; D: NA; V: TRBV15; size: many; J: TRBJ2-6; DNA: TGTGCCACCAGCAGAGGGGGGGCTGGGGCCAACGTCCTGACTTTC; CDR3: CATSRGGAGANVLTF
length: 14; D: NA; V: TRBV15; size: NA; J: TRBJ2-7; DNA: TGTGCCACCAGCAGCGGACGTTACTCCTACGAGCAGTACTTC; CDR3: CATSSGRYSYEQYF
length: 12; D: TRBD1; V: TRBV6-1; size: NA; J: TRBJ2-1; DNA: TGTGCCAGCGACAGGGACTACAATGAGCAGTTCTTC; CDR3: CASDRDYNEQFF
length: 14; D: NA; V: TRBV7-8; size: few; J: TRBJ2-3; DNA: TGTGCCAGCACCCTGGGGCCCGGGACAGATACGCAGTATTTT; CDR3: CASTLGPGTDTQYF
length: 12; D: NA; V: TRBV19; size: many; J: TRBJ1-1; DNA: TGTGCCAGTAGTGAAAGGTACACTGAAGCTTTCTTT; CDR3: CASSERYTEAFF
length: 17; D: NA; V: TRBV28; size: many; J: TRBJ2-5; DNA: TGTGCCAGCAGTACGCCAAAGGGGGGTGCCTCGGGGGAGACCCAGTACTTC; CDR3: CASSTPKGGASGETQYF
length: 17; D: NA; V: TRBV9; size: many; J: TRBJ2-3; DNA: TGTGCCAGCAGCGTCGGGGTGGGAGCGGGCGAGGCAGATACGCAGTATTTT; CDR3: CASSVGVGAGEADTQYF
length: 14; D: TRBD2; V: TRBV28; size: many; J: TRBJ2-7; DNA: TGTGCCAGCTTTAGCGGGTCGAGCTCCTACGAGCAGTACTTC; CDR3: CASFSGSSSYEQYF
length: 16; D: TRBD1; V: TRBV24-1; size: NA; J: TRBJ2-1; DNA: TGTGCCACCAGCCCCGGACAGGGAGACACCTACAATGAGCAGTTCTTC; CDR3: CATSPGQGDTYNEQFF
length: 15; D: NA; V: TRBV11-2; size: many; J: TRBJ1-5; DNA: TGTGCCAGCAGCCTCGGCGGGGTAAGGAATCAGCCCCAGCATTTT; CDR3: CASSLGGVRNQPQHF
length: 17; D: TRBD1; V: TRBV15; size: many; J: TRBJ1-1; DNA: TGTGCCACCAGCCGAGAAGGGACAGGGGCGCGCCGGACTGAAGCTTTCTTT; CDR3: CATSREGTGARRTEAFF
length: 16; D: TRBD2; V: TRBV7-9; size: NA; J: TRBJ2-7; DNA: TGTGCCAGCAGCTGGTTAGGGACTAGCGGCGCCTACGAGCAGTACTTC; CDR3: CASSWLGTSGAYEQYF
length: 16; D: NA; V: TRBV7-9; size: NA; J: TRBJ2-3; DNA: TGTGCCAGCAGCTTAGCGGAGACGCTAATCACAGATCCGCAGTATTTT; CDR3: CASSLAETLITDPQYF
length: 16; D: TRBD2; V: TRBV3-1; size: many; J: TRBJ2-1; DNA: TGTGCCAGCAGCCAGGAAGCGGGAGGGCCTAGGGATGAGCAGTTCTTC; CDR3: CASSQEAGGPRDEQFF
length: 16; D: TRBD1; V: TRBV7-2; size: once; J: TRBJ1-2; DNA: TGTGCCAGCAGCCCCCTCGAGGGGGCGGGCAAGGATGGCTACACCTTC; CDR3: CASSPLEGAGKDGYTF
length: 16; D: TRBD2; V: TRBV7-2; size: NA; J: TRBJ2-5; DNA: TGTGCCAGCAGCTTAGTTCCGGGACTAGCTCAAGAGACCCAGTACTTC; CDR3: CASSLVPGLAQETQYF
length: 16; D: TRBD1; V: TRBV7-9; size: few; J: TRBJ1-2; DNA: TGTGCCAGCAGCTTGGGACAGGGGAAGATGGTTGGGGGCTACACCTTC; CDR3: CASSLGQGKMVGGYTF
length: 16; D: TRBD1; V: TRBV19; size: NA; J: TRBJ1-2; DNA: TGTGCCAGTAGTAGCACAGGGGAGGTTCTGGGCTATGGCTACACCTTC; CDR3: CASSSTGEVLGYGYTF
length: 16; D: TRBD2; V: TRBV12-3/TRBV12-4; size: many; J: TRBJ2-7; DNA: TGTGCCAGCAGAGGGGTCCTAGCGGGAGGTTGGACCGAGCAGTACTTC; CDR3: CASRGVLAGGWTEQYF
length: 15; D: NA; V: TRBV6-1; size: NA; J: TRBJ1-1; DNA: TGTGCCAGCAGTCGGCTGGGGGCCGGGAACACTGAAGCTTTCTTT; CDR3: CASSRLGAGNTEAFF
length: 13; D: NA; V: TRBV6-2/TRBV6-3; size: many; J: TRBJ1-2; DNA: TGTGCCAGCAGTTACAGGGGAGGCCATGGCTACACCTTC; CDR3: CASSYRGGHGYTF
length: 13; D: NA; V: TRBV20-1; size: many; J: TRBJ1-2; DNA: TGCAGTGCTAGGGGTCAGTCCGGGCCGGGCTACACCTTC; CDR3: CSARGQSGPGYTF
length: 12; D: NA; V: TRBV30; size: NA; J: TRBJ2-7; DNA: TGTGCCTGGACGGGGGCGGGTAACGAGCAGTACTTC; CDR3: CAWTGAGNEQYF
length: 14; D: NA; V: TRBV18; size: many; J: TRBJ2-1; DNA: TGTGCCACCTCCAGGGCCCTGGGGTACAATGAGCAGTTCTTC; CDR3: CATSRALGYNEQFF
length: 15; D: NA; V: TRBV18; size: NA; J: TRBJ2-7; DNA: TGTGCCAGCTCACCACCCACAGGTTTCGCCTACGAGCAGTACTTC; CDR3: CASSPPTGFAYEQYF
length: 13; D: NA; V: TRBV20-1; size: many; J: TRBJ1-1; DNA: TGCAGTGCTACATCCCAGGTGAACACTGAAGCTTTCTTT; CDR3: CSATSQVNTEAFF
length: 15; D: NA; V: TRBV15; size: many; J: TRBJ2-2; DNA: TGTGCCACCAGCAGAGATACGGGAAAGGGCGGGGAGCTGTTTTTT; CDR3: CATSRDTGKGGELFF
length: 14; D: TRBD2; V: TRBV10-1; size: few; J: TRBJ2-2; DNA: TGCGCCATCCTAGCGGAGTGGGACACCGGGGAGCTGTTTTTT; CDR3: CAILAEWDTGELFF
length: 17; D: TRBD2; V: TRBV7-3; size: many; J: TRBJ2-2; DNA: TGTGCCAGCAGCTTGGGCTCTAGCGGGAGTATCACCGGGGAGCTGTTTTTT; CDR3: CASSLGSSGSITGELFF
length: 16; D: NA; V: TRBV7-8; size: NA; J: TRBJ1-4; DNA: TGTGCCAGCAGCCCAGTCTTTGGGGGGACAAATGAAAAACTGTTTTTT; CDR3: CASSPVFGGTNEKLFF
length: 13; D: NA; V: TRBV20-1; size: NA; J: TRBJ2-7; DNA: TGCAGTGCTAGAGAGAGGGCCCAATACGAGCAGTACTTC; CDR3: CSARERAQYEQYF
length: 15; D: NA; V: TRBV6-2/TRBV6-3; size: many; J: TRBJ2-5; DNA: TGTGCCAGCAGTTACACAGACAGAGGAGGAGAGACCCAGTACTTC; CDR3: CASSYTDRGGETQYF
length: 12; D: NA; V: TRBV29-1; size: NA; J: TRBJ2-7; DNA: TGCAGCGCTGGGGAACAGTACTACGAGCAGTACTTC; CDR3: CSAGEQYYEQYF
length: 15; D: TRBD2; V: TRBV27; size: many; J: TRBJ2-1; DNA: TGTGCCAGCAGTTTACTGGCGGGAGTAACCACTGAGCAGTTCTTC; CDR3: CASSLLAGVTTEQFF
length: 15; D: TRBD1; V: TRBV5-1; size: many; J: TRBJ1-1; DNA: TGCGCCAGCAGCTTGCAGGGGGCATTTTACACTGAAGCTTTCTTT; CDR3: CASSLQGAFYTEAFF
length: 16; D: TRBD1; V: TRBV7-3; size: NA; J: TRBJ1-3; DNA: TGTGCCAGCAGCTTACCAACAGGGGGGTCTGGAAACACCATATATTTT; CDR3: CASSLPTGGSGNTIYF
length: 16; D: NA; V: TRBV11-3; size: many; J: TRBJ1-4; DNA: TGTGCCAGCAGCTTCTCTTTGGGAGGAGGAGGTGAAAAACTGTTTTTT; CDR3: CASSFSLGGGGEKLFF
length: 13; D: NA; V: TRBV5-1; size: many; J: TRBJ2-5; DNA: TGCGCCAGCAGCTTTCGGGACGGGGAGACCCAGTACTTC; CDR3: CASSFRDGETQYF
length: 15; D: TRBD1; V: TRBV12-3/TRBV12-4; size: many; J: TRBJ1-1; DNA: TGTGCCAGCAGGCGGGGGGGACAGGGTAATCTTGAAGCTTTCTTT; CDR3: CASRRGGQGNLEAFF
length: 13; D: NA; V: TRBV12-3/TRBV12-4; size: few; J: TRBJ2-4; DNA: TGTGCCAGCAGTTTAAAAGGGAAAAACATTCAGTACTTC; CDR3: CASSLKGKNIQYF
length: 15; D: NA; V: TRBV7-9; size: many; J: TRBJ2-1; DNA: TGTGCCAGCAGCTTGTCGGGCGCCGCCCACAATGAGCAGTTCTTC; CDR3: CASSLSGAAHNEQFF
length: 16; D: TRBD2; V: TRBV3-1; size: NA; J: TRBJ2-7; DNA: TGTGCCAGCAGCCCGATACTAGCGGGAGGGCCTCGGGAGCAGTACTTC; CDR3: CASSPILAGGPREQYF
length: 16; D: NA; V: TRBV12-5; size: NA; J: TRBJ1-1; DNA: TGTGCTAGTGGTTCTCCTCAGGGCCTTGGGCCCGATGAGGCTTTCTTT; CDR3: CASGSPQGLGPDEAFF
length: 15; D: NA; V: TRBV27; size: few; J: TRBJ1-2; DNA: TGTGCCAGCAGTTTGGGAGGGACGATCGACTATGGCTACACCTTC; CDR3: CASSLGGTIDYGYTF
length: 14; D: NA; V: TRBV3-1; size: many; J: TRBJ1-1; DNA: TGTGCCAGCAGCCAGAAGGGGCGGGGGACTGAAGCTTTCTTT; CDR3: CASSQKGRGTEAFF
length: 12; D: NA; V: TRBV5-1; size: many; J: TRBJ1-1; DNA: TGCGCCAGCAGCACGGGGGGGGCTGAAGCTTTCTTT; CDR3: CASSTGGAEAFF
length: 13; D: NA; V: TRBV3-1; size: many; J: TRBJ2-1; DNA: TGTGCCAGCAGCCGATTTTCCTACAATGAGCAGTTCTTC; CDR3: CASSRFSYNEQFF
length: 14; D: TRBD1; V: TRBV5-1; size: many; J: TRBJ1-6; DNA: TGCGCCAGCAGCGGGACAGTCCAAAATTCACCCCTCCACTTT; CDR3: CASSGTVQNSPLHF
length: 15; D: NA; V: TRBV9; size: NA; J: TRBJ1-4; DNA: TGTGCCAGCAGCAAAGCCCCCGCAACTAATGAAAAACTGTTTTTT; CDR3: CASSKAPATNEKLFF
length: 15; D: TRBD2; V: TRBV12-3/TRBV12-4; size: many; J: TRBJ2-1; DNA: TGTGCCAGCAGGTTGACTAGCGGGACCTACAATGAGCAGTTCTTC; CDR3: CASRLTSGTYNEQFF
length: 17; D: TRBD1; V: TRBV28; size: many; J: TRBJ1-2; DNA: TGTGCCAGCAGTTCGTGGACAGGGGGACGCTTGAACTATGGCTACACCTTC; CDR3: CASSSWTGGRLNYGYTF
length: 13; D: NA; V: TRBV24-1; size: many; J: TRBJ1-4; DNA: TGTGCCGCACAGAGGTCGGAGTATGAAAAACTGTTTTTT; CDR3: CAAQRSEYEKLFF
length: 13; D: NA; V: TRBV29-1; size: NA; J: TRBJ1-1; DNA: TGCAGCGTTGAGCGGGGGCTAGATCGTGAAGCTTTCTTT; CDR3: CSVERGLDREAFF
length: 15; D: NA; V: TRBV12-3/TRBV12-4; size: many; J: TRBJ1-5; DNA: TGTGCCAGCAGTCTTACCGGGACGTTCGATCAGCCCCAGCATTTT; CDR3: CASSLTGTFDQPQHF
length: 13; D: NA; V: TRBV24-1; size: few; J: TRBJ2-7; DNA: TGTGCCACCAGGTCTAGTTTGGCACCCGAGCAGTACTTC; CDR3: CATRSSLAPEQYF
length: 16; D: NA; V: TRBV19; size: many; J: TRBJ2-1; DNA: TGTGCCAGTAGTATAGTGGTGAGTGGACAGTTCAATGAGCAGTTCTTC; CDR3: CASSIVVSGQFNEQFF
length: 15; D: NA; V: TRBV7-2; size: many; J: TRBJ2-1; DNA: TGTGCCAGCAGCCAAGCGGGCGGGGTCTACAATGAGCAGTTCTTC; CDR3: CASSQAGGVYNEQFF
length: 12; D: NA; V: TRBV30; size: many; J: TRBJ1-1; DNA: TGTGCCTGGAGTGTCGGACAGTTTGAAGCTTTCTTT; CDR3: CAWSVGQFEAFF
length: 17; D: NA; V: TRBV18; size: NA; J: TRBJ1-3; DNA: TGTTCCAGCTCACCAGCGCAGCCCTTGGCGCTGGGAATCACCATATATTTT; CDR3: CSSSPAQPLALGITIYF